The T cell receptor (beta chain) under discussion was sequenced for a study of blood T cells in healthy people across ages. This clonotype was observed a few times. A much bigger clone sits one base away, suggesting this may be a read error. This CDR3 is built from 12 residues. Germline values: CDR1 SQVTM, CDR2 ANQGSEA. Alongside a J-beta primer mix, a sample-barcoded 5' primer served in a second PCR lasting about 7 to 11 cycles. Every sample produced at least 2.5 million CDR3-containing paired-end reads. TCRdb reprocessed the 5' RACE reads with MiXCR, giving one entry per CDR3 protein. The table lists more than 800,000 distinct CDR3 sequences, 25% to 30% of them singletons.

This TCR came from a woman of 80 years or more in good health. Sample: blood. The rearrangement joins TRBV29-1 to TRBJ2-7, with 8 nucleotides matching TRBD1. The chain's CDR3 is CTARTGRNEQYF. The CDR3 bases are TGCACCGCCCGGACAGGGCGCAATGAGCAGTACTTC.